This paragraph covers one TCR beta chain sequence. Its antigen is unidentified. Donors were ostensibly healthy at sampling, although undocumented immune exposures were probable. The PCR made use of 60 Vbeta and 13 Jbeta primers. Measured with immunoSEQ multiplex PCR; TCRdb has only the in-frame clones, and not every one. The repertoire holds about 160,000 clones, with roughly 73% as singletons. The data originate from a study of cytomegalovirus exposure and HLA in healthy donors. General study findings and limits: For most TCR beta V segments, an earlier analysis put the productive rate at about 90% or about 30% of the time.

The V and J ends lost 3 bases and 2 bases, in that order; junction bases with no gene match: 4. The CDR3 runs 14 residues. In germline, CDR1 is KGHSH, CDR2 LQKENI. The receptor's source is a woman in her twenties or thirties in good health and CMV-seronegative. Sequencing was done on a sample of PBMCs. V and J are TRBV18 and TRBJ2-7, with 7 bases aligning to TRBD1. The CDR3 loop is CASSPTGAPYEQYF. The CDR3 region has the DNA TGTGCCAGCTCACCTACAGGGGCCCCCTACGAGCAGTACTTC. Filled out from reference TRBV18 and TRBJ2-7, the complete variable domain reads NAGVMQNPRHLVRRRGQEARLRCSPMKGHSHVYWYRQLPEEGLKFMVYLQKENIIDESGMPKERFSAEFPKEGPSILRIQQVVRGDSAAYFCASSPTGAPYEQYFGPGTRLTVT.